These 10 T cell receptor beta chains originate from one sample sequenced in a study of HIV-infected patients and healthy controls. No cell fractionation was done, so the repertoire covers all unsorted peripheral blood T cells. Around 500 ng RNA was reverse transcribed with alpha and beta constant-region primers. Each of the alpha and beta chains got its own library through chain-specific third strand synthesis with indices. TCRdb re-analysed the 5' RACE reads in MiXCR, keeping a single row per CDR3 protein. The data show 15,000 to 17,000 distinct CDR3 sequences, 6% to 9% seen once. The sequencing input was blood. The receptors here all came from an adult in good health.

This clonotype came up a few times. V usage is TRBV4-3 and J usage is TRBJ2-7, with D perhaps being TRBD1 or TRBD2 (6 bases each). Germline loops: CDR1 LGHNA, CDR2 YSLEER. The V end lost 0 bases, the J end lost 4 bases, and 10 bases lay between the germline ends. CDR3 length equals 14 residues. The CDR3 here is CASSQEGGNYEQYF. DNA for the CDR3: TGCGCCAGCAGCCAAGAAGGGGGGAATTACGAGCAGTACTTC.

This clonotype was detected ten times or more. The J gene is TRBJ1-1, the V gene TRBV5-1; D is ambiguous. The CDR3 is 13 amino acids. Germline CDR1 reads SGHRS; CDR2 reads YFSETQ. Trimming took off 9 bases at V and 0 bases at J, with 12 bases between the two ends. DNA of the CDR3: TGCGCCACCCGAGCAGAATTGAACACTGAAGCTTTCTTT. It specifies CATRAELNTEAFF.

In this sample, this clonotype turned up many times. The chain uses TRBV29-1 and TRBJ2-3; no reliable D call. Trimming stripped 3 bases from V and 4 bases from J, with 8 bases between. CDR3 length equals 12 residues. Germline V gene lookup returns CDR1 SQVTM and CDR2 ANQGSEA. The CDR3 is CSVESSSDTQYF. The CDR3 nucleotides are TGCAGCGTTGAGTCGTCTTCAGATACGCAGTATTTT.

This clonotype was counted many times. This rearrangement joins TRBV29-1 to TRBJ1-3; D is uncertain. The V gene's germline CDR1 is SQVTM and CDR2 ANQGSEA. CDR3 size: 14 residues. V shed 5 bases and J shed 0 bases, with 11 bases lying between them. CDR3 in amino acids: CSVRPGYSGNTIYF. CDR3 DNA sequence: TGCAGCGTTCGTCCGGGATACTCTGGAAACACCATATATTTT.

This clonotype showed up many times. The chain has TRBV7-6 and TRBJ2-3, with 10 bases lining up with TRBD2. Germline CDR1 and CDR2: SGHVS and FNYEAQ. With V trimmed by 1 base and J by 5 bases, 6 bases remained unmatched. CDR3 length: 16 residues. CDR3 region: CASSLGLRTSGDTQYF. The CDR3 nucleotides read TGTGCCAGCAGCTTAGGCTTAAGGACTAGCGGAGATACGCAGTATTTT.

This clonotype was found many times. This chain links TRBV4-2 with TRBJ2-2; 8 positions agree with TRBD2. There are 16 residues in the CDR3. V dropped 3 bases and J dropped 2; count of bases not matched to a gene: 5. CDR1 and CDR2 from the germline V gene are LGHNA and YNFKEQ. The CDR3 region has the DNA TGTGCCAGCAGCCACTCGGGAGGGGGAAACACCGGGGAGCTGTTTTTT. Its translation is CASSHSGGGNTGELFF.

This clonotype has at least ten counts. The rearrangement uses TRBV7-9 and TRBJ2-3, with D perhaps TRBD2 (6 bases). Trimming removed 4 bases at V and 3 bases at J, with 14 bases between. CDR1 is SEHNR and CDR2 is FQNEAQ in the germline V gene (reference sequence). This CDR3 is built from 15 residues. This CDR3 is CASSSGTGETDTQYF. The CDR3 DNA reads TGTGCCAGCAGCTCCGGGACTGGGGAGACAGATACGCAGTATTTT.

Relative to its sample, this clonotype is medium-sized (0.01 to 0.1%). This chain links TRBV7-2 with TRBJ1-5; possible D gene TRBD1, 6 bases. CDR1 is SGHTA and CDR2 is FQGNSA in the germline V gene. The CDR3 spans 16 residues. With 1 base removed from V and 4 bases from J, the gap between germline ends came to 14 bases. The CDR3 DNA is TGTGCCAGCAGCTTAGAAGCAGCTAGGGGGAATCAGCCCCAGCATTTT. Its translation: CASSLEAARGNQPQHF.

In its sample, this clonotype is medium-sized (0.01 to 0.1%). This sequence joins TRBV11-2 and TRBJ2-2; D unclear. The CDR3 spans 13 residues. The germline CDR1 and CDR2 sequences are SGHAT and FQNNGV. Trimming removed 5 bases at V and 2 bases at J, with 6 bases between. The CDR3 loop is CASSPTNTGELFF. CDR3 nucleotides: TGTGCCAGCAGCCCAACCAACACCGGGGAGCTGTTTTTT.

Ten or more counts support this clonotype. This chain links TRBV20-1 with TRBJ1-5; D gene ambiguous. The V end was cut by 0 bases, the J end by 0 bases, with 6 bases between. The CDR3 extends over 14 amino acids. Germline V CDR1 and CDR2: DFQATT, SNEGSKA (reference sequence). The CDR3 loop reads CSAREPGSNQPQHF. DNA of the CDR3: TGCAGTGCTAGAGAACCAGGTAGCAATCAGCCCCAGCATTTT.